This T cell receptor (beta chain) was identified in a study of T cells in Graves' hyperthyroidism and ophthalmopathy. Notes on the study in general: Ophthalmopathy was told apart from stable hyperthyroidism by a 13 V-J model.

This clonotype has a count of ten or more. The antigen is not known. From RNA transcripts, TCR beta CDR3 regions were amplified. The study used the HTBI primer set for a first-round RT-PCR of the TCR CDR3. In TCRdb, the multiplex PCR reads were re-called with MiXCR into one record per CDR3 protein. The sample holds approximately 500,000 distinct CDR3 sequences; just over 45% are singletons and the top ten take around 7.7%. Hyperthyroidism patients were newly diagnosed, had disease duration under 2 months, and were aged 18 to 65 years. V shed 2 bases and J shed 10 bases, with 8 bases lying between them. The germline V gene encodes CDR1 MNHNY and CDR2 SVGAGI (reference sequence). The CDR3 sequence is 11 residues long.

The origin of this receptor is a woman under 30 with Graves' hyperthyroidism. The genes are TRBV6-6 and TRBJ1-2; D is unclear. Sequenced: peripheral blood or thyroid tissue (not recorded which). DNA for the CDR3: TGTGCCAGCAGTTACGCGAAGGACTACACCTTC. Protein: CASSYAKDYTF.